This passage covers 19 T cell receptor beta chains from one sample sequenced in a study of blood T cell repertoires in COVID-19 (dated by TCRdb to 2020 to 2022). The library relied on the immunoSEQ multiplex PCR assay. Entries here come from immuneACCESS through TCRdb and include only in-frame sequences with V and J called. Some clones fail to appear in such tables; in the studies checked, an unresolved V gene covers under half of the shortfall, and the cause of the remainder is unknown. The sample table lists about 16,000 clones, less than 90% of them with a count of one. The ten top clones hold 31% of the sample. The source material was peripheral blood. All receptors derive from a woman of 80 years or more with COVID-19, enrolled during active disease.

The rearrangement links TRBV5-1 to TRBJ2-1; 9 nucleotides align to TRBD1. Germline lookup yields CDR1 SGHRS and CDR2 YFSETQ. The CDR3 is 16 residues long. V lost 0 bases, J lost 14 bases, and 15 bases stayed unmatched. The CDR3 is CASSLGAGTGLSKEFF. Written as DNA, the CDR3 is TGCGCCAGCAGCTTGGGGGCCGGGACAGGGTTATCGAAGGAGTTCTTC.

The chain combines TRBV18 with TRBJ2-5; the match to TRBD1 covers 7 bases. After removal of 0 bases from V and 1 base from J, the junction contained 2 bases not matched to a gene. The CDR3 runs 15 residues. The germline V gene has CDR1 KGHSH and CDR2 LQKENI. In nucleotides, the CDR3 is TGTGCCAGCTCACCACCGAGGACAGGCCAAGAGACCCAGTACTTC. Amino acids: CASSPPRTGQETQYF.

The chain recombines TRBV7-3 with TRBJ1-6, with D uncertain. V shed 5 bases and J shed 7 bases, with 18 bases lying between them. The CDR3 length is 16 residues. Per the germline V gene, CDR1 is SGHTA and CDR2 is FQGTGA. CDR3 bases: TGTGCCAGCAGCCCCTCCGTTAAGAGGGCAAATTCACCCCTCCACTTT. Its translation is CASSPSVKRANSPLHF.

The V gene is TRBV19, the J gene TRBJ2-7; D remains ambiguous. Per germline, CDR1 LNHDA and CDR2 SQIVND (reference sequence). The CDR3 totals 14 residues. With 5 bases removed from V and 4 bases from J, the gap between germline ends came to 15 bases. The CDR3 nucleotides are TGTGCCAGTAGTTCGGGTTCGGGTAATTACGAGCAGTACTTC. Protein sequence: CASSSGSGNYEQYF. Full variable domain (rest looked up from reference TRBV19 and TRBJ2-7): DGGITQSPKYLFRKEGQNVTLSCEQNLNHDAMYWYRQDPGQGLRLIYYSQIVNDFQKGDIAEGYSVSREKKESFPLTVTSAQKNPTAFYLCASSSGSGNYEQYFGPGTRLTVT.

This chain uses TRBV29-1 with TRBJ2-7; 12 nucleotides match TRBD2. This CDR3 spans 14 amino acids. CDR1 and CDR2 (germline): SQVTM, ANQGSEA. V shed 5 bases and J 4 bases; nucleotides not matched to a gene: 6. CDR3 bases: TGCAGCGTTCGACTAGCGGGGGATAAGTACGAGCAGTACTTC. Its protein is CSVRLAGDKYEQYF.

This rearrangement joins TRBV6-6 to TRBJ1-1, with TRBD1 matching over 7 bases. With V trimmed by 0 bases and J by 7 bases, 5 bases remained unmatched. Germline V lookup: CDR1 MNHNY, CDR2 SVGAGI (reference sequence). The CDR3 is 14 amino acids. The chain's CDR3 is CASSYSRQGVEAFF. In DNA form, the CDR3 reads TGTGCCAGCAGTTACTCGCGGCAGGGGGTTGAAGCTTTCTTT.

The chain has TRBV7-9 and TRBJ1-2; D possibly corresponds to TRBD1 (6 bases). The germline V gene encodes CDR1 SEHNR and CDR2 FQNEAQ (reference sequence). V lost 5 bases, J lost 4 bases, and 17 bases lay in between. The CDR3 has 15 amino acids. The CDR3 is CASSPRDTQGYGYTF. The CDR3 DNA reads TGTGCCAGCAGCCCCCGGGACACCCAGGGCTATGGCTACACCTTC.

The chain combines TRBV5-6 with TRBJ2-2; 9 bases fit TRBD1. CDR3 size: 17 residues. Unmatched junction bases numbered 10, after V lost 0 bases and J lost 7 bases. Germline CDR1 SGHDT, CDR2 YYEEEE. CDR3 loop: CASSLARGQGRFGELFF. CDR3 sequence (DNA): TGTGCCAGCAGCTTGGCCCGTGGACAGGGGAGGTTCGGGGAGCTGTTTTTT. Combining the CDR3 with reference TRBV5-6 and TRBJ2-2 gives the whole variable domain DAGVTQSPTHLIKTRGQQVTLRCSPKSGHDTVSWYQQALGQGPQFIFQYYEEEERQRGNFPDRFSGHQFPNYSSELNVNALLLGDSALYLCASSLARGQGRFGELFFGEGSRLTVL.

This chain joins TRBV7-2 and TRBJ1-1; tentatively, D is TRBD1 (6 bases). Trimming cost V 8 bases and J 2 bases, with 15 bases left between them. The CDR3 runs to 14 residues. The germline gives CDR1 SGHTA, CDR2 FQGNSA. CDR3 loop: CASYGGWINTEAFF. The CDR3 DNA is TGTGCCAGCTATGGGGGCTGGATAAACACTGAAGCTTTCTTT.

Here the CDR3 reads CASSQVLQGSYNEQFF. DNA of the CDR3: TGTGCCAGCAGCCAGGTTCTACAGGGGTCCTACAATGAGCAGTTCTTC. J is TRBJ2-1 and V is TRBV4-2; 7 bases are shared with TRBD1. Germline V gene data show CDR1 as LGHNA and CDR2 as YNFKEQ. The V gene end was trimmed by 3 bases and the J gene end by 1 base; junction bases not matched to a gene: 6. CDR3 length: 16 amino acids.

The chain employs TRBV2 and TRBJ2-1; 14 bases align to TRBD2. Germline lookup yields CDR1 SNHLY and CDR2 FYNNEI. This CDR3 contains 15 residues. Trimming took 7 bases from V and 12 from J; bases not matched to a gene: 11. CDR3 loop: CASIATSGGAWVQFF. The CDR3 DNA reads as TGTGCCAGCATTGCGACTAGCGGGGGGGCTTGGGTGCAGTTCTTC.

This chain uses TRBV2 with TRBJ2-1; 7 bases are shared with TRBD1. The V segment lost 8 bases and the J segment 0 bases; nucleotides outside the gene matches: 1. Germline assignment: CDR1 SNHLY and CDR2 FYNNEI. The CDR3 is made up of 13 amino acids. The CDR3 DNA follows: TGTGCCAGCCGGGACAGCTCCTACAATGAGCAGTTCTTC. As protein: CASRDSSYNEQFF.

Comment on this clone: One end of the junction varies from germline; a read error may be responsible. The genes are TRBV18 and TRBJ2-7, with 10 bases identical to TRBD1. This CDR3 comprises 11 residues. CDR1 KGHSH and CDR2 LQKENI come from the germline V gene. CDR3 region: CASSPGTGAHF. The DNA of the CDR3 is TGTGCCAGCTCACCAGGGACAGGGGCACACTTC.

Here the CDR3 reads CASSQRGDTQYF. CDR3 nucleotide sequence: TGCGCCAGCAGCCAGCGTGGAGATACGCAGTATTTT. This sequence joins TRBV5-1 and TRBJ2-3; D remains unclear. The CDR3 length is 12 residues. V lost 4 bases, J lost 5 bases, and 8 bases lay in between. Per the germline V gene, CDR1 is SGHRS and CDR2 is YFSETQ.

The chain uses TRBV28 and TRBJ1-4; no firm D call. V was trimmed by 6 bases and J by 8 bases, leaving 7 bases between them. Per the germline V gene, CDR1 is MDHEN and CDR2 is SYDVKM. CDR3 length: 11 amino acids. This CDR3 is CASSRKEKLFF. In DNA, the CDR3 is TGTGCCAGCAGCAGGAAGGAAAAACTGTTTTTT.

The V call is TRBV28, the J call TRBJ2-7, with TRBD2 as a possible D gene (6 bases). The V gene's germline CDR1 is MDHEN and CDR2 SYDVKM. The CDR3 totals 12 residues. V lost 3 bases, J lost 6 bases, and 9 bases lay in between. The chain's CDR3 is CASSLRGSEQYF. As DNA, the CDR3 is TGTGCCAGCAGTTTGCGGGGTTCCGAGCAGTACTTC.

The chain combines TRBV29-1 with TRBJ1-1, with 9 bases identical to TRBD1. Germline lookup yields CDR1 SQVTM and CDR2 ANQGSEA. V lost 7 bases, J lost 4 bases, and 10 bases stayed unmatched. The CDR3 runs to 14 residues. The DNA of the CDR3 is TGCAGCGGGACGGGACAGGGTATATCCACTGAAGCTTTCTTT. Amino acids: CSGTGQGISTEAFF.

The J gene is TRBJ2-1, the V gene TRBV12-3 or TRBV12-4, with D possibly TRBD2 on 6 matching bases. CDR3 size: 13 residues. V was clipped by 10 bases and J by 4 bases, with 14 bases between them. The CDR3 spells CATTSGSYNEQFF. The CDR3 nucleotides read TGTGCCACCACGAGCGGGTCTTACAATGAGCAGTTCTTC.

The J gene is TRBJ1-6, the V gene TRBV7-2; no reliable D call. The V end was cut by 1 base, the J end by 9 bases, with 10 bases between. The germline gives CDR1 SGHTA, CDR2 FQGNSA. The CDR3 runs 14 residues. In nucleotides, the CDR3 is TGTGCCAGCAGCTTAGAAGCGTTCGGTTCACCCCTCCACTTT. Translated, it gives CASSLEAFGSPLHF.